This T cell receptor (beta chain) stems from a study of blood T cell repertoires in COVID-19. About the study: The United States, Italy and Spain were the sources of the acute and convalescent COVID-19 samples. T cells, B-cell-depleted T cells, or PBMCs provided the cDNA or gDNA that served as material.

The CDR3 is 12 residues long. The authors' processing: Estimated nucleated cell counts came from reference gene primer amplification. The repertoire was sequenced with immunoSEQ multiplex PCR; TCRdb's copy has only in-frame clones and lacks some. V and J calls and clone size follow that table, whereas D and trimming were derived from the DNA. Here the sample spans over 120,000 clones, roughly 80% being singletons. About this clone: One end of the junction varies from germline; a read error may be responsible.

The chain carries TRBV12-3 or TRBV12-4 and TRBJ2-7; tentative D call: TRBD1 (5 bases). The origin of this receptor is a woman aged 55-70 years with acute or convalescent COVID-19. Sample: peripheral blood. CDR3 nucleotide sequence: TGTGCCAGCAGAGGGGTCGGTGGACGACTTTGCTTC. This gives the protein CASRGVGGRLCF.